These 16 T cell receptor beta chains were all obtained from the same sample, sequenced in a study of T cells after yellow fever vaccination. TCRdb re-derived calls from the 5' RACE reads in MiXCR, one entry per CDR3 protein. The sample consists of some 600,000 distinct CDR3 sequences, approximately 16% of them appearing once. The starting material was PBMCs, obtained 5 days after the first yellow fever vaccination. Receptors originate from a man younger than 35 who received the YFV17D yellow fever vaccine.

This clonotype has more than one count but fewer than ten. CDR3: CASRAGTSGGSSYNEQFF. CDR3 coding DNA: TGTGCCAGCAGGGCCGGGACTAGCGGGGGGTCCTCCTACAATGAGCAGTTCTTC. The V gene is TRBV11-2, the J gene TRBJ2-1; TRBD2 matches at 15 bases. V shed 6 bases and J 0 bases; nucleotides not matched to a gene: 6. Germline CDR1 reads SGHAT; CDR2 reads FQNNGV. The CDR3 totals 18 residues. Filled out from reference TRBV11-2 and TRBJ2-1, the complete variable domain reads EAGVAQSPRYKIIEKRQSVAFWCNPISGHATLYWYQQILGQGPKLLIQFQNNGVVDDSQLPKDRFSAERLKGVDSTLKIQPAKLEDSAVYLCASRAGTSGGSSYNEQFFGPGTRLTVL.

The table lists this clonotype with many counts. The chain joins TRBV2 to TRBJ2-5; 8 bases agree with TRBD2. Germline CDR1 and CDR2: SNHLY and FYNNEI. CDR3 length: 15 amino acids. Losses at the gene ends were 4 bases for V and 5 bases for J; bases not matched to a gene: 9. CDR3 coding DNA: TGTGCCAGCAGTGGGGCGGGGACTAGATTGGAGACCCAGTACTTC. Translation gives CASSGAGTRLETQYF.

The chain carries TRBV7-3 and TRBJ2-2; D tentatively reads TRBD1 or TRBD2 (6 bases each). This CDR3 is 14 amino acids long. The V end was cut by 6 bases, the J end by 7 bases, with 15 bases between. CDR1 SGHTA and CDR2 FQGTGA come from the germline V gene. This chain's CDR3 is CASRGGLSVGELFF. CDR3 in DNA: TGTGCCAGCAGAGGGGGGTTATCGGTCGGGGAGCTGTTTTTT.

The chain employs TRBV9 and TRBJ2-6; D is undetermined. The length of the CDR3 is 17 residues. The V gene lost 3 bases and the J gene lost 0 bases, with 13 bases spanning the gap. Germline values: CDR1 SGDLS, CDR2 YYNGEE. The CDR3 reads CASSAHLDRSGANVLTF. The CDR3 bases are TGTGCCAGCAGCGCCCATTTGGACCGCTCTGGGGCCAACGTCCTGACTTTC.

The rearrangement joins TRBV7-9 to TRBJ1-2; D remains ambiguous. Trimming cost V 5 bases and J 4 bases, with 11 bases left between them. The CDR3 runs to 13 residues. Germline CDR1 is SEHNR and CDR2 is FQNEAQ (reference sequence). The CDR3 region is CASSPAASYGYTF. CDR3 DNA: TGTGCCAGCAGCCCTGCGGCATCCTATGGCTACACCTTC.

The sample holds a few counts of this clonotype. This chain joins TRBV6-1 and TRBJ2-2, with D hard to call. V lost 7 bases and J 4 bases, leaving 13 bases between the germline ends. The CDR3 is 14 residues long. Germline V gene sequence: CDR1 MNHNS, CDR2 SASEGT. The CDR3 sequence is CASTNAGFTGELFF. DNA for the CDR3: TGTGCCAGCACCAACGCCGGATTCACCGGGGAGCTGTTTTTT.

There are a few counts of this clonotype. This rearrangement joins TRBV7-2 to TRBJ2-7; maybe TRBD2 (5 bases). Germline V gives CDR1 SGHTA, CDR2 FQGNSA. This CDR3 region has 13 residues. V was trimmed by 5 bases and J by 3 bases, leaving 11 bases between them. The chain's CDR3 is CASSPYRGYEQYF. The CDR3 nucleotides read TGTGCCAGCAGCCCCTATCGGGGCTACGAGCAGTACTTC.

This clonotype has a count of ten or more. The chain couples TRBV7-2 to TRBJ2-3; D is unresolved. V lost 6 bases and J lost 3, with 4 bases in between. The CDR3 runs 11 residues. Germline assignment: CDR1 SGHTA and CDR2 FQGNSA. The CDR3 nucleotides are TGTGCCAGCAGAGTTACAGATACGCAGTATTTT. Translating gives CASRVTDTQYF. Looking up the rest from reference TRBV7-2 and TRBJ2-3 gives the full variable domain: GAGVSQSPSNKVTEKGKDVELRCDPISGHTALYWYRQSLGQGLEFLIYFQGNSAPDKSGLPSDRFSAERTGGSVSTLTIQRTQQEDSAVYLCASRVTDTQYFGPGTRLTVL.

This clonotype appeared once. The chain links TRBV6-2 or TRBV6-3 to TRBJ2-1; no definite D call. The germline V gene has CDR1 MNHEY and CDR2 SVGEGT. Trimming removed 0 bases from V and 1 base from J, with 10 bases in between. The CDR3 totals 16 residues. The CDR3 nucleotides are TGTGCCAGCAGTTACTCGTCTAGAAAATCCTACAATGAGCAGTTCTTC. Amino acids: CASSYSSRKSYNEQFF.

The chain combines TRBV7-2 with TRBJ1-5; no clear D. Deletions cut 4 bases from V and 5 bases from J, with 9 bases between. The V gene's germline CDR1 is SGHTA and CDR2 FQGNSA. The CDR3 contains 13 residues. CDR3 DNA: TGTGCCAGCAGCTCTGACACTTATCAGCCCCAGCATTTT. Protein: CASSSDTYQPQHF.

This chain connects TRBV4-2 to TRBJ1-6; D call uncertain. Germline CDR1 LGHNA, CDR2 YNFKEQ. CDR3 size: 16 residues. With 3 bases removed from V and 9 bases from J, the gap between germline ends came to 18 bases. The CDR3 nucleotides are TGTGCCAGCAGCCACGCTCACCAGGACTCTGGTTCACCCCTCCACTTT. As protein: CASSHAHQDSGSPLHF.

This clonotype was detected only a few times. The chain is built from TRBV20-1 and TRBJ2-6, with 9 bases lining up with TRBD1. This CDR3 contains 16 residues. Per germline, CDR1 DFQATT and CDR2 SNEGSKA (reference sequence). V dropped 4 bases and J dropped 1; count of bases not matched to a gene: 5. The CDR3 sequence is CSATGTGISGANVLTF. CDR3 bases: TGCAGTGCTACCGGGACAGGGATATCTGGGGCCAACGTCCTGACTTTC.

CDR3 amino acids: CASTSYSVAGELFF. The CDR3 DNA follows: TGTGCCAGCACTTCCTACAGCGTGGCCGGGGAGCTGTTTTTT. The chain carries TRBV27 and TRBJ2-2; D uncertain. The CDR3 is made up of 14 amino acids. Trimming cost V 7 bases and J 6 bases, with 15 bases left between them. CDR1 and CDR2 (germline): MNHEY, SMNVEV (reference sequence).

This clonotype was seen ten or more times. This rearrangement joins TRBV4-1 to TRBJ2-7; 10 positions match TRBD1. With V trimmed by 5 bases and J by 6 bases, 1 base remained unmatched. The length of the CDR3 is 12 residues. The germline V gene encodes CDR1 MGHRA and CDR2 YSYEKL. CDR3 nucleotides: TGCGCCAGCAGCTGGACAGGGGGCGAGCAGTACTTC. Protein sequence: CASSWTGGEQYF.

This chain uses TRBV11-2 with TRBJ2-3; 10 nucleotides align to TRBD1. The CDR3 loop spans 17 amino acids. Germline V lookup: CDR1 SGHAT, CDR2 FQNNGV. Unmatched junction bases numbered 13, after V lost 6 bases and J lost 4 bases. DNA of the CDR3: TGTGCCAGCAGGCGATGGACAGGGGGTTTGAGGGCAGATACGCAGTATTTT. Its protein is CASRRWTGGLRADTQYF.

This clonotype was observed a handful of times. V is TRBV30 and J is TRBJ2-3; TRBD2 might be the D (5 bases). CDR3 length: 13 residues. V was pared by 2 bases and J by 6 bases, with 12 bases between. The V gene's germline CDR1 is GTSNPN and CDR2 SVGIG (reference sequence). CDR3 coding DNA: TGTGCCTGGAGTCTGCGTCGGGGTGATACGCAGTATTTT. Encoded protein: CAWSLRRGDTQYF.